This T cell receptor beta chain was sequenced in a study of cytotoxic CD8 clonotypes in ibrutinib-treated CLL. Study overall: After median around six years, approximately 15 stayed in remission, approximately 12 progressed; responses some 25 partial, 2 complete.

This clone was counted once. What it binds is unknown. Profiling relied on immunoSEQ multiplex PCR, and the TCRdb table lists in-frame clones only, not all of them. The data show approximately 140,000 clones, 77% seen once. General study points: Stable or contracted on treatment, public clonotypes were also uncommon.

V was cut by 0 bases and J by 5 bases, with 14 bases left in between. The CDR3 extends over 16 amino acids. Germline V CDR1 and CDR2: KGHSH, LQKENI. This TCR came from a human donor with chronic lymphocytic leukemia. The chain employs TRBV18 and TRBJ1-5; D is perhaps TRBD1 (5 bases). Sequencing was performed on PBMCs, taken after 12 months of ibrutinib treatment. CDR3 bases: TGTGCCAGCTCACCACCAGGGACTTCCGGAGATCAGCCCCAGCATTTT. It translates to CASSPPGTSGDQPQHF.